The T cell receptor (beta chain) under discussion was sequenced for a study of cytomegalovirus exposure and HLA in healthy donors. Overall study results and limits: Listed as cytomegalovirus-associated were 150 or so TCR beta chains. The authors later linked a missense DCLRE1C variant to TCR beta V- and J-gene trimming.

The study ran its PCR with 60 Vbeta and 13 Jbeta primers. The protocol was immunoSEQ multiplex PCR, while the TCRdb copy is restricted to in-frame clones and leaves out a portion. Recorded for this sample: approximately 80,000 clones. The ends lost 3 bases at V and 0 bases at J; junction bases unmatched: 6. CDR1 KGHSH and CDR2 LQKENI come from the germline V gene. The CDR3 contains 17 residues. With regard to this clone: What it binds is unknown.

The sequence was obtained from a man younger than 30 in good health and CMV-seropositive. The rearrangement links TRBV18 to TRBJ2-5; TRBD2 agrees at 11 bases. The source material was PBMCs. CDR3 coding DNA: TGTGCCAGCTCACCCCACCAACTAGCGGGGGACCAAGAGACCCAGTACTTC. This translates into CASSPHQLAGDQETQYF.